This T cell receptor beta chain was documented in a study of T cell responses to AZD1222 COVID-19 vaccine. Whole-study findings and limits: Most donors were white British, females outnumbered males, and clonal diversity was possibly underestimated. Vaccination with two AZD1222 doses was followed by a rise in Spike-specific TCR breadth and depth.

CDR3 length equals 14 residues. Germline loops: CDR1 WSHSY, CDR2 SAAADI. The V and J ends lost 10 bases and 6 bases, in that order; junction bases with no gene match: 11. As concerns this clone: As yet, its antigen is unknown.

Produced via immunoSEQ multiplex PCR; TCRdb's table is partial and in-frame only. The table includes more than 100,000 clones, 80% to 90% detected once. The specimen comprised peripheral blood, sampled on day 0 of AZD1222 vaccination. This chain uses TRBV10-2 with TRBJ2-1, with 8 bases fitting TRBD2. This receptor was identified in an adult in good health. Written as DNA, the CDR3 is TGCGCCATAGGGGCGGGAGGTCGGAGCAATGAGCAGTTCTTC. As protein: CAIGAGGRSNEQFF.